The 5 T cell receptor beta chains listed next were all sequenced from one sample in a study of T cells after posttransplantation cyclophosphamide. Data came from immunoSEQ multiplex PCR; TCRdb stores just in-frame clones and leaves some out. The sample lists 20,000 to 25,000 clones; roughly 70% were seen once. Source material: memory CD4+ T cells sorted from PBMCs. Receptors were obtained from a woman aged 55 to 70 in good health, CMV-negative, and a related stem cell transplant donor.

The genes are TRBV10-3 and TRBJ2-1; 9 bases fit TRBD1. Germline V gene sequence: CDR1 ENHRY, CDR2 SYGVKD. This CDR3 has 13 amino acids. The ends lost 11 bases at V and 5 bases at J; junction bases unmatched: 7. CDR3 sequence reads: CAALGQGHNEQFF. As DNA, the CDR3 is TGTGCCGCCTTGGGACAGGGCCACAATGAGCAGTTCTTC.

The V and J genes are TRBV19 and TRBJ1-5; 8 nucleotides agree with TRBD1. The germline CDR1 and CDR2 sequences are LNHDA and SQIVND (reference sequence). The CDR3 totals 15 residues. After removal of 4 bases from V and 2 bases from J, the junction contained 4 bases not matched to a gene. The CDR3 nucleotides read TGTGCCAGTAGTACGCCGGGACAGGGCAATCAGCCCCAGCATTTT. This sequence encodes CASSTPGQGNQPQHF.

V and J are TRBV19 and TRBJ2-3, with 11 nucleotides matching TRBD2. Losses at the gene ends were 5 bases for V and 6 bases for J; bases not matched to a gene: 7. The CDR3 runs to 15 residues. Germline assignment: CDR1 LNHDA and CDR2 SQIVND (reference sequence). The CDR3 DNA reads as TGTGCCAGTAGTCTGACTAGCGGGGAGGGGGATACGCAGTATTTT. It translates to CASSLTSGEGDTQYF.

This clone has a single count. The rearrangement uses TRBV2 and TRBJ2-1; TRBD2 aligns across 7 bases. Losses at the gene ends were 1 base for V and 2 bases for J; bases not matched to a gene: 2. Germline lookup yields CDR1 SNHLY and CDR2 FYNNEI. The CDR3 has 15 amino acids. CDR3 region: CASSEGRGAYNEQFF. CDR3 bases: TGTGCCAGCAGTGAAGGCCGGGGGGCCTACAATGAGCAGTTCTTC.

This clone appeared a few times. The rearrangement links TRBV7-9 to TRBJ2-1, with 9 bases aligning to TRBD2. The V and J ends lost 0 bases and 4 bases, in that order; junction bases with no gene match: 7. Germline values: CDR1 SEHNR, CDR2 FQNEAQ (reference sequence). The CDR3 runs 17 residues. The CDR3 sequence: CASSLAWREGGYNEQFF. The CDR3 nucleotides read TGTGCCAGCAGCTTAGCCTGGCGGGAGGGGGGATACAATGAGCAGTTCTTC.